These T cell receptor beta chains were read from a single sample in a study of Graves' ophthalmopathy and Graves' hyperthyroidism. TCRdb processed the multiplex PCR reads anew with MiXCR; each CDR3 protein has one entry. The sample carries under 800,000 distinct CDR3 sequences, 22% recorded once. Material for sequencing was peripheral blood. Receptors originate from a woman aged 18-29 years with stable Graves' hyperthyroidism. Some clones in this sample may be carry-over from other donors' samples. Each CDR3 is given with its conserved first and last residue. A D gene is named only where the DNA matches it firmly. Clone sizes are shown as once, few, many or a size class.

J | D | size | V | length | CDR3 | DNA
TRBJ2-7 | TRBD1 | many | TRBV20-1 | 15 | CSAYTGTGQSYEQYF | TGCAGTGCTTACACCGGGACAGGGCAGAGCTACGAGCAGTACTTC
TRBJ1-1 | NA | many | TRBV19 | 17 | CASSMRGHRSLNTEAFF | TGTGCCAGTAGTATGAGGGGTCACCGTTCCCTGAACACTGAAGCTTTCTTT
TRBJ2-7 | NA | many | TRBV11-1 | 13 | CASSLPTNYEQYF | TGTGCCAGCAGCTTGCCAACAAACTACGAGCAGTACTTC
TRBJ1-1 | NA | many | TRBV3-1 | 13 | CASRGQGSTEAFF | TGTGCCAGCCGGGGACAAGGATCCACTGAAGCTTTCTTT
TRBJ1-1 | NA | few | TRBV7-6 | 15 | CASSSGRTPRTEAFF | TGTGCCAGCAGCTCAGGAAGGACGCCGAGGACTGAAGCTTTCTTT
TRBJ2-5 | NA | many | TRBV7-2 | 14 | CASSLELDPQTQYF | TGTGCCAGCAGCTTAGAACTAGACCCCCAGACCCAGTACTTC
TRBJ2-7 | TRBD1 | many | TRBV24-1 | 14 | CATSGTGDSYEQYF | TGTGCCACCTCCGGGACAGGGGACTCCTACGAGCAGTACTTC
TRBJ2-7 | NA | many | TRBV12-3/TRBV12-4 | 8 | CVRDEQYF | TGTGTGAGGGACGAGCAGTACTTC
TRBJ1-1 | NA | many | TRBV6-5 | 13 | CASRTTGNTEAFF | TGTGCCAGCAGGACGACAGGAAACACTGAAGCTTTCTTT
TRBJ1-5 | TRBD1 | few | TRBV10-3 | 15 | CAISEDRAKTQPQHF | TGTGCCATCAGTGAGGACAGGGCGAAGACTCAGCCCCAGCATTTT